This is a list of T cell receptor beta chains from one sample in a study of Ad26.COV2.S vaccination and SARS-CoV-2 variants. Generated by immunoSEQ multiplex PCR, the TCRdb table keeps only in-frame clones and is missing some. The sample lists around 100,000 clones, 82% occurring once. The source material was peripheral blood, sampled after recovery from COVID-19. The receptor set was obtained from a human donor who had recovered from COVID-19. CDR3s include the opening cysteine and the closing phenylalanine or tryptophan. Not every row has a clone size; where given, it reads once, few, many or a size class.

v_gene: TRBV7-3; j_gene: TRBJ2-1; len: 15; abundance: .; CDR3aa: CASSLSGSSYNEQFF
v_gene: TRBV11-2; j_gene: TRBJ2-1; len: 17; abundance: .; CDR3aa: CASRQGTSGSLYNEQFF
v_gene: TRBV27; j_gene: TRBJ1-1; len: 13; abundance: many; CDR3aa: CASSQSWDTEAFF
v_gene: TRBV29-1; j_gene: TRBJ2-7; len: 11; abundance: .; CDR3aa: CSVDGDYEQYF
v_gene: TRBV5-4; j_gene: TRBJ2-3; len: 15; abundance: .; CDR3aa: CASSPGTSGTDTQYF
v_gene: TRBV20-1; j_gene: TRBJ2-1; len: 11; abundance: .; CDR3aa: CSAKGPGEQFF
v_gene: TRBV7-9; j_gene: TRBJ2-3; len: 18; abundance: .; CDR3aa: CASSFKGLGSPSTDTQYF
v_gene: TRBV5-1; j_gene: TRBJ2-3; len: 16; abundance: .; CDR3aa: CASSHRGGDFTDTQYF
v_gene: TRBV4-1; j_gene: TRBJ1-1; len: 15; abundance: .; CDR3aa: CASSQASGGNTEAFF
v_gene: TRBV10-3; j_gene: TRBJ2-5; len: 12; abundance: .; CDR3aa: CAISEPYETQYF
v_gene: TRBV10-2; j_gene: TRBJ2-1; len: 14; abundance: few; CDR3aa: CASSGGLHYNEQFF
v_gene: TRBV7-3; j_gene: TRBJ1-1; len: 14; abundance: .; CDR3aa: CASSLTGGGTEAFF
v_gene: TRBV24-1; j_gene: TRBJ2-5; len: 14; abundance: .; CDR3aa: CATSVTGGRETQYF
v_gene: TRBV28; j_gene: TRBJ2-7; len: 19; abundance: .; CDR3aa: CASRPRTLGRVAAHYEQYF
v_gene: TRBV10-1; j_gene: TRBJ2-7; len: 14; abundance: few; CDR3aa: CASSPGTGGYEQYF
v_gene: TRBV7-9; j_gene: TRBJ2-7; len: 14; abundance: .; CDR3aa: CASSLGDLRYEQYF
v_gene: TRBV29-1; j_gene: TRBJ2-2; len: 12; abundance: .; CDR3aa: CSFAGNTGELFF